This T cell receptor (beta chain) originates from a study of blood T cell repertoires in COVID-19. For the study at large: Italy, Spain and the United States were the sources of the convalescent and acute COVID-19 samples. Sources were T cells, B-cell-depleted T cells, or PBMCs; the material itself was cDNA or gDNA.

Only one count was recorded for this clone. The CDR3 contains 16 residues. The V gene's germline CDR1 is SNHLY and CDR2 FYNNEI. V gave up 8 bases and J gave up 0 bases, with 14 bases separating them. Source study methods: Quantification of nucleated cells was approximated via reference gene primer amplification. Repertoires were generated with immunoSEQ multiplex PCR, while TCRdb's copy carries only in-frame clones and drops some. Clonal size and the V and J genes are those of that table, whereas D and trimming came from the DNA. The sample includes fewer than 90,000 clones, around 88% seen only once; the top ten take over 0.45%.

The receptor was isolated from a man in his sixties with acute or convalescent COVID-19. Sequencing was carried out using peripheral blood. The chain uses TRBV2 and TRBJ2-6; TRBD1 is a possible D gene (7 bases). CDR3 loop: CASAAGGRSGANVLTF. For the CDR3, the DNA is TGTGCCAGCGCGGCAGGGGGGCGCTCTGGGGCCAACGTCCTGACTTTC. The whole variable domain, filled in from reference TRBV2 and TRBJ2-6, reads EPEVTQTPSHQVTQMGQEVILRCVPISNHLYFYWYRQILGQKVEFLVSFYNNEISEKSEIFDDQFSVERPDGSNFTLKIRSTKLEDSAMYFCASAAGGRSGANVLTFGAGSRLTVL.